This T cell receptor beta chain was sequenced during a study of shared clonotypes between healthy human individuals. The CDR3 extends over 18 amino acids. The V segment lost 1 base and the J segment 1 base; nucleotides outside the gene matches: 11. In germline, CDR1 is GTSNPN, CDR2 SVGIG (reference sequence). Sequenced by immunoSEQ multiplex PCR; TCRdb stores in-frame clones only, minus some. The top ten clones hold about 0.39% of a sample with around 2.5 million clones, 80% to 95% of them seen once. The chain is built from TRBV30 and TRBJ2-1; 9 bases map to TRBD2. This sequence was found in a man in his late teens or twenties in good health. Some clones in this sample may be carry-over from other donors' samples. The source material was naive CD4+ T cells from PBMCs. Noted subset: CD45RA+ positively selected. The CDR3 DNA follows: TGTGCCTGGAGTGGCCTAGCGGGACCGACCCCTTCCTACAATGAGCAGTTCTTC. Protein sequence: CAWSGLAGPTPSYNEQFF.